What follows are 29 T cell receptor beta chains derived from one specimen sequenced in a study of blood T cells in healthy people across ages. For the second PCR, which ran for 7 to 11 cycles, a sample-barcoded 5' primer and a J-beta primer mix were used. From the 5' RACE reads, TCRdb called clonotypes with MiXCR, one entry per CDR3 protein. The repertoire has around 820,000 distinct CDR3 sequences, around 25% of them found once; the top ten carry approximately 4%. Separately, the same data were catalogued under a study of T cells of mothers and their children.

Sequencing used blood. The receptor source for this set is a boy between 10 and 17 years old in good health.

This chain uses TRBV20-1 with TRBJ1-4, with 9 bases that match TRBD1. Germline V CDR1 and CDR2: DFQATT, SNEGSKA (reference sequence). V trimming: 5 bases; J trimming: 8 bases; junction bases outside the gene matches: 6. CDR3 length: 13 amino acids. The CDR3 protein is CSAPGQGYEKLFF. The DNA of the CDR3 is TGCAGTGCTCCGGGACAGGGATACGAAAAACTGTTTTTT.

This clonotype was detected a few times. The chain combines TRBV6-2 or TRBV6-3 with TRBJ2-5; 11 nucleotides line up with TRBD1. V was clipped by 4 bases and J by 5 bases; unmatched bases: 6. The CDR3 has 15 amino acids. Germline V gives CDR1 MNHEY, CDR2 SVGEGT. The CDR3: CASSSPDRGQETQYF. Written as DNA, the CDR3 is TGTGCCAGCAGTTCCCCGGACAGGGGGCAGGAGACCCAGTACTTC.

The CDR3 coding sequence is TGCGCCAGCAGCTTGAATGGGGGAGCCGGAAACACCATATATTTT. It translates to CASSLNGGAGNTIYF. The chain is built from TRBV5-1 and TRBJ1-3, with D possibly TRBD1 on 5 matching bases. Germline assignment: CDR1 SGHRS and CDR2 YFSETQ. The CDR3 extends over 15 amino acids. V lost 1 base, J lost 4 bases, and 12 bases lay in between. Full variable domain (rest looked up from reference TRBV5-1 and TRBJ1-3): KAGVTQTPRYLIKTRGQQVTLSCSPISGHRSVSWYQQTPGQGLQFLFEYFSETQRNKGNFPGRFSGRQFSNSRSEMNVSTLELGDSALYLCASSLNGGAGNTIYFGEGSWLTVV.

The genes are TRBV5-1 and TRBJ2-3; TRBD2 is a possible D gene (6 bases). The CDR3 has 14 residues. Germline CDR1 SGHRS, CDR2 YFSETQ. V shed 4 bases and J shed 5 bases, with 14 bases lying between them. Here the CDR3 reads CASSGAGRGDTQYF. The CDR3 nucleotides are TGCGCCAGCAGCGGGGCGGGGCGCGGAGATACGCAGTATTTT.

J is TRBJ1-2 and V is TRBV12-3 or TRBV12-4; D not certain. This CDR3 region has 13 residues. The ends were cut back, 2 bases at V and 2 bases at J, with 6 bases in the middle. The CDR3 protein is CASSLPGNYGYTF. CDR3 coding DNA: TGTGCCAGCAGTTTACCCGGGAACTATGGCTACACCTTC.

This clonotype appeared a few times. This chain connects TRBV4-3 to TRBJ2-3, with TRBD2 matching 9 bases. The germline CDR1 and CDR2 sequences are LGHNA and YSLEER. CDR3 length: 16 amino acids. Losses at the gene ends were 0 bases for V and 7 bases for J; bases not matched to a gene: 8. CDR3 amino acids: CASSQDEIAGEYTQYF. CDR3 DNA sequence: TGCGCCAGCAGCCAAGATGAGATAGCGGGAGAGTATACGCAGTATTTT.

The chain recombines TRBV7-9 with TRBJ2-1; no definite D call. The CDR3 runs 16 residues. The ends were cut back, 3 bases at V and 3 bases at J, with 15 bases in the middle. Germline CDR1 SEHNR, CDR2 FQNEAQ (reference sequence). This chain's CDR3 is CASSFLRQRDYNEQFF. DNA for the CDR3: TGTGCCAGCAGCTTTCTGCGGCAGAGAGACTACAATGAGCAGTTCTTC.

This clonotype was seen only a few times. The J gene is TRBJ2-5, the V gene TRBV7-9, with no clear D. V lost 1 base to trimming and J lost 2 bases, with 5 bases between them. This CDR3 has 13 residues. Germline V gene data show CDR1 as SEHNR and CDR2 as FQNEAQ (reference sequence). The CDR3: CASSLELQETQYF. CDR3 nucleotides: TGTGCCAGCAGCTTAGAACTTCAAGAGACCCAGTACTTC.

The CDR3 nucleotides are TGTGCCAGCAGTAGAGGGACTAGCGGACTTGGTGCCCAGTACTTC. It specifies CASSRGTSGLGAQYF. The chain is built from TRBV6-5 and TRBJ2-5; 11 bases match TRBD2. CDR3 length: 15 amino acids. The J segment lost 9 bases and the V segment lost 5 bases, leaving 11 bases of the junction unmatched. CDR1 MNHEY and CDR2 SVGAGI come from the germline V gene.

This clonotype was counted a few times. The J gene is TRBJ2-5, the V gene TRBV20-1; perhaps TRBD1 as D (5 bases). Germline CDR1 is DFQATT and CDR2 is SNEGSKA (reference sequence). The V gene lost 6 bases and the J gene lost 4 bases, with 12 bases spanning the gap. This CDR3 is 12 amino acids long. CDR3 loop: CSAGPGLETQYF. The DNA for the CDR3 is TGCAGTGCCGGGCCAGGGCTAGAGACCCAGTACTTC.

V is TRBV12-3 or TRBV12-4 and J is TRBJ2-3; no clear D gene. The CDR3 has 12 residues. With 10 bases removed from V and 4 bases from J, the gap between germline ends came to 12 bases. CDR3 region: CATKDLADTQYF. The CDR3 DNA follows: TGTGCCACCAAGGACCTGGCAGATACGCAGTATTTT.

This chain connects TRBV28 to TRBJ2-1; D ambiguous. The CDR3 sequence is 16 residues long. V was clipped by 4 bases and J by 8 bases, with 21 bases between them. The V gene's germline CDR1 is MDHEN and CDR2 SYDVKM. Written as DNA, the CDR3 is TGTGCCAGCAGTTCTACCGGCCTCAGCCTCGGCGATGAGCAGTTCTTC. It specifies CASSSTGLSLGDEQFF.

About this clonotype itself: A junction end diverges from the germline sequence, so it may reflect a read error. Written as DNA, the CDR3 is TGTGCCAGCAGCCATGGGATATTGCGGTTCTTC. As protein: CASSHGILRFF. This chain joins TRBV12-3 or TRBV12-4 and TRBJ2-5; D is unclear. The CDR3 consists of 11 residues.

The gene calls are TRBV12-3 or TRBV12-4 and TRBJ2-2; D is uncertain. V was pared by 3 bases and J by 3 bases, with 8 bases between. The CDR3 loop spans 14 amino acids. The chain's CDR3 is CASSFWGDTGELFF. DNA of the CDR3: TGTGCCAGCAGTTTTTGGGGTGACACCGGGGAGCTGTTTTTT.

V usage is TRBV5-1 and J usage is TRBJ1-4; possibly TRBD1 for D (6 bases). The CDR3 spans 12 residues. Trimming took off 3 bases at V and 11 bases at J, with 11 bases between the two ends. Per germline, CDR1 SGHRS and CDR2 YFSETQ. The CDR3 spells CASSWEGEKLFF. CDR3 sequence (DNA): TGCGCCAGCAGCTGGGAGGGGGAGAAACTGTTTTTT.

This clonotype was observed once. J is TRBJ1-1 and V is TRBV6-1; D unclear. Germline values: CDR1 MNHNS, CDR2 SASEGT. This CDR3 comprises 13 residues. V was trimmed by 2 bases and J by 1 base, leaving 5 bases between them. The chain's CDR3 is CASSEFPNTEAFF. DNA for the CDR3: TGTGCCAGCAGTGAATTCCCGAACACTGAAGCTTTCTTT.

CDR3: CSALTGVSYEQYF. DNA of the CDR3: TGCAGTGCTCTAACAGGGGTTTCCTACGAGCAGTACTTC. V gene TRBV20-1 combines with J gene TRBJ2-7; 7 bases are a match to TRBD1. J gave up 1 base and V 5 bases, and 5 bases lay outside the gene matches. Germline V gene sequence: CDR1 DFQATT, CDR2 SNEGSKA (reference sequence). This CDR3 has 13 amino acids.

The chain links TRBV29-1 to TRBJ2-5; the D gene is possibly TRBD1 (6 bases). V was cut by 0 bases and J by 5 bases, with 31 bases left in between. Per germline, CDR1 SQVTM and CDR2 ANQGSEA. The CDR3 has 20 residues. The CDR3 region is CSVEEPLSYLQGTTWETQYF. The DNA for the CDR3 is TGCAGCGTTGAAGAGCCCCTCTCCTACTTGCAGGGGACGACATGGGAGACCCAGTACTTC.

The CDR3 sequence: CSARDPRVGTGELFF. The CDR3 DNA sequence: TGCAGTGCTAGAGATCCCAGAGTTGGGACCGGGGAGCTGTTTTTT. The rearrangement uses TRBV20-1 and TRBJ2-2; D remains ambiguous. The CDR3 runs to 15 residues. Germline V gene sequence: CDR1 DFQATT, CDR2 SNEGSKA (reference sequence). Trimming took 0 bases from V and 5 from J, leaving 13 bases between them.

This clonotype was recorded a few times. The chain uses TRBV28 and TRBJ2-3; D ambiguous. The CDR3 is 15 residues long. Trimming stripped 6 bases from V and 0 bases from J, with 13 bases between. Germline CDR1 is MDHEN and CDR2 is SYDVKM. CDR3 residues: CASSQRTASTDTQYF. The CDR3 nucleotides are TGTGCCAGCAGCCAGCGAACAGCTAGCACAGATACGCAGTATTTT.

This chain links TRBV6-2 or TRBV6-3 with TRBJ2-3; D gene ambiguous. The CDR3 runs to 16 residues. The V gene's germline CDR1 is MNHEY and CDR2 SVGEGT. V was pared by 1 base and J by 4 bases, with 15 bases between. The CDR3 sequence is CASSYLVEWGSDTQYF. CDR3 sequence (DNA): TGTGCCAGCAGTTACTTGGTCGAGTGGGGATCAGATACGCAGTATTTT.

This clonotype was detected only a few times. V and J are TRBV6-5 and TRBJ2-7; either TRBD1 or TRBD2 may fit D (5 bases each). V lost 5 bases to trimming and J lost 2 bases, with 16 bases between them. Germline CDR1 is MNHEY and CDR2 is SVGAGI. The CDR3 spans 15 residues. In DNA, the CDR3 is TGTGCCAGCAGTCGTCTACAGGCCGGGACCTACGAGCAGTACTTC. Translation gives CASSRLQAGTYEQYF.

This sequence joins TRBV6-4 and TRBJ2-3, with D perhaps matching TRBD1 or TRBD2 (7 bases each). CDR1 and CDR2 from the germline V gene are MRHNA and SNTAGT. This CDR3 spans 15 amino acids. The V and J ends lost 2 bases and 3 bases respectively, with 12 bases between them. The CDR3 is CASSDGQGGTDTQYF. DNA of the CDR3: TGTGCCAGCAGTGACGGGCAGGGGGGGACAGATACGCAGTATTTT.

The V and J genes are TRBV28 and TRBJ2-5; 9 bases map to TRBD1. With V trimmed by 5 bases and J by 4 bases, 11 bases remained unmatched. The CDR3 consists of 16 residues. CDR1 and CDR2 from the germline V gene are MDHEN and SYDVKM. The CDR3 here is CASSPIGTGFGETQYF. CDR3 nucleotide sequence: TGTGCCAGCAGTCCTATTGGGACAGGGTTTGGAGAGACCCAGTACTTC. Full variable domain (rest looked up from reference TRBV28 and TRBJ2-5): DVKVTQSSRYLVKRTGEKVFLECVQDMDHENMFWYRQDPGLGLRLIYFSYDVKMKEKGDIPEGYSVSREKKERFSLILESASTNQTSMYLCASSPIGTGFGETQYFGPGTRLLVL.

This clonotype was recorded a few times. CDR3 sequence: CASSQDWEGGYTF. Here the CDR3 DNA reads TGCGCCAGCAGCCAAGATTGGGAGGGTGGCTACACCTTC. The V gene is TRBV4-1, the J gene TRBJ1-2; unclear D gene. Looked up from germline, CDR1 is MGHRA and CDR2 is YSYEKL. The CDR3 totals 13 residues. Trimming took off 0 bases at V and 7 bases at J, with 9 bases between the two ends.

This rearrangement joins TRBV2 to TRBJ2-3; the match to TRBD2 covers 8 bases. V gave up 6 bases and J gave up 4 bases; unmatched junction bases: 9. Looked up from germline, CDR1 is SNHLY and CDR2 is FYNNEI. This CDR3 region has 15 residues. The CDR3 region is CASSAGTSFADTQYF. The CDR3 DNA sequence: TGTGCCAGCAGCGCCGGGACTAGTTTCGCAGATACGCAGTATTTT.

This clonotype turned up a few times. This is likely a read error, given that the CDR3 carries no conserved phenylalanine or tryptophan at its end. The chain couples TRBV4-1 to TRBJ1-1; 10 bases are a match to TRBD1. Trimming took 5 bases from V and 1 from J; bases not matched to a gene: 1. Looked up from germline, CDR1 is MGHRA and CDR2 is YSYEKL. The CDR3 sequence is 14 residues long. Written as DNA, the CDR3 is TGCGCCAGCAGCTGGGACAGGGGGAACACTGAAGCTTTCCTT. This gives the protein CASSWDRGNTEAFL.

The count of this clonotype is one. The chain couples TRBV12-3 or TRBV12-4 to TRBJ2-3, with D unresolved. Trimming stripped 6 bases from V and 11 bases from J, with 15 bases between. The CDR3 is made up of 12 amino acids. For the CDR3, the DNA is TGTGCCAGCAGAGTAAGGGTAGATGTGCAGTATTTT. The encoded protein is CASRVRVDVQYF.

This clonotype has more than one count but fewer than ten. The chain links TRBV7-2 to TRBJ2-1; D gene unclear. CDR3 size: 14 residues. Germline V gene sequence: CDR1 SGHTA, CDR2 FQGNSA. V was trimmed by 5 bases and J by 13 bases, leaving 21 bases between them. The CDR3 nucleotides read TGTGCCAGCAGCCCTTTAAAAGGCTGGTCCCCCCAGTTCTTC. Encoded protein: CASSPLKGWSPQFF.